This TCR beta chain emerged from a study of blood T cell repertoires in COVID-19. Across the whole study: The study drew acute and convalescent COVID-19 samples from the United States, Italy and Spain. The cDNA or gDNA used as material had been derived from T cells, B-cell-depleted T cells, or PBMCs.

In the authors' methods: For nucleated cells, counts were estimated from reference gene primer amplification. Profiled with immunoSEQ multiplex PCR; TCRdb holds only in-frame clones, not every one. V and J calls and clone size are those listed in that table; D and trimming were worked out from the DNA. The sample comprises 140,000 to 150,000 clones, 80% to 90% of which are singletons, and about 6.5% rests with the top ten. This receptor was taken from an elderly man with acute or convalescent COVID-19. Material for sequencing was peripheral blood.

DNA for the CDR3: TGTGCCAGCAGCGTAGGTCAGGTCTCTGGAAACACCATATATTTT. It codes for CASSVGQVSGNTIYF. The chain joins TRBV9 to TRBJ1-3; D ambiguous. The V gene lost 0 bases and the J gene lost 0 bases, with 7 bases spanning the gap. Germline lookup yields CDR1 SGDLS and CDR2 YYNGEE. The CDR3 contains 15 residues.